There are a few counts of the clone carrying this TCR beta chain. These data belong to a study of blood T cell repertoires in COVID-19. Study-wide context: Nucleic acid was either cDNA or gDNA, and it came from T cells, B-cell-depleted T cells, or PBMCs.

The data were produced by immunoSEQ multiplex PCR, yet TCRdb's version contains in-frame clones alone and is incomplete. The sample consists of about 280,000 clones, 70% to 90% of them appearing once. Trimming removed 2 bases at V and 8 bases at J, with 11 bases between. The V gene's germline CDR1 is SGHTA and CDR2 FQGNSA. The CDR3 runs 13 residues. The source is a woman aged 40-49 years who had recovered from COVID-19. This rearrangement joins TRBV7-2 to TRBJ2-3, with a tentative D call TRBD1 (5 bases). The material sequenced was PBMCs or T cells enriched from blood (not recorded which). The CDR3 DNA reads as TGTGCCAGCAGCTTACAGGGATCGGGTACGCAGTATTTT. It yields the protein CASSLQGSGTQYF.